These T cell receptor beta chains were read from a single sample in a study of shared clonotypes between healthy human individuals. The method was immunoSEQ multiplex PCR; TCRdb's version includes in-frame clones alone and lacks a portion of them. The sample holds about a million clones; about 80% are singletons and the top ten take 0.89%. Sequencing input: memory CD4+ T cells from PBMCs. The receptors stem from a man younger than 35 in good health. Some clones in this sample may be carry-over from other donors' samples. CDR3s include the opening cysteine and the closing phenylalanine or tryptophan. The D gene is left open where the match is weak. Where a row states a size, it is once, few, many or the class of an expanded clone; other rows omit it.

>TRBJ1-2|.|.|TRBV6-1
TGTGCCAGCAGTGACAGGGCCGGGCCGATTTATGGCTACACCTTC
CASSDRAGPIYGYTF
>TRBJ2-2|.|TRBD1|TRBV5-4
TGTGCCAGCAGCTCGACAGGGGGGCGCACCGGGGAGCTGTTTTTT
CASSSTGGRTGELFF
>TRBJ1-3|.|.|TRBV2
TGTGCCAGCAGTGTTGGGCAGGCCGGGGGTAGGAACACCATATATTTT
CASSVGQAGGRNTIYF
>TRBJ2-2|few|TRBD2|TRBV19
TGTGCCACCACCAGAAATAGCGGGAGTAGTGTCGGGGAGCTGTTTTTT
CATTRNSGSSVGELFF
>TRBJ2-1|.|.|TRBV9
TGTGCCAGCAGCGCCACCCCGGGGGCAGTCAATGAGCAGTTCTTC
CASSATPGAVNEQFF
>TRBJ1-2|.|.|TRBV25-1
TGTGCCAGCAGTGATAGCGCCAGCACGGACTATGGCTACACCTTC
CASSDSASTDYGYTF
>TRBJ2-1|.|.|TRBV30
TGTGCCTGGAGTGTAACCTGGCAGGGAGGCTTCAATGAGCAGTTCTTC
CAWSVTWQGGFNEQFF
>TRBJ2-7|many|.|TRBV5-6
TGTGCCAGCAGCTACCGGGACGGAACGTCCTTC
CASSYRDGTSF
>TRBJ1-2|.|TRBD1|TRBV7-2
TGTGCCAGCAGCCTCTCGGGGGACAGGGGGTTACGTAACTATGGCTACACCTTC
CASSLSGDRGLRNYGYTF
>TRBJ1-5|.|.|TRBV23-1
TGCGCCAGCAGTCGTGAGGAGCATCAGCCCCAGCATTTT
CASSREEHQPQHF
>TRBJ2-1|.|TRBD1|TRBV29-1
TGCAGCGTTGAGGGACAGGCGTACAATGAGCAGTTCTTC
CSVEGQAYNEQFF
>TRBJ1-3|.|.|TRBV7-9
TGTGCCACGAGACCCGCCCGTAGGCAAAACAACTCTGGAAACACCATATATTTT
CATRPARRQNNSGNTIYF
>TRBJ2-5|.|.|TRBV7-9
TGTGCCAGCAGCTCCTGGGGGGAGACCCAGTACTTC
CASSSWGETQYF
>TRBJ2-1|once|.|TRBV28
TGTGCCAGCATGATAGCAAGGGCTAATGAGCAGTTCTTC
CASMIARANEQFF
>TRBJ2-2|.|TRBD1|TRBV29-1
TGCAGCGGCGGACAGGGTTACGGGGAGCTGTTTTTT
CSGGQGYGELFF
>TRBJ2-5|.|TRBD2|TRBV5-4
TGTGCCAGCAGCTCCGGGACTACCAAAGAGACCCAGTACTTC
CASSSGTTKETQYF
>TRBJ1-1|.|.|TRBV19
TGTGCCAGTAGCGACGCGGGCCCGGGCACTGAAGCTTTCTTT
CASSDAGPGTEAFF
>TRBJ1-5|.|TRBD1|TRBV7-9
TGTGCCAGCAGCCGACAGGGGGAGACGCCCCAGCATTTT
CASSRQGETPQHF
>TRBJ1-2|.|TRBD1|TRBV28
TGTGCCAGCAGAATCGGGACAGGGGATATCTATGGCTACACCTTC
CASRIGTGDIYGYTF
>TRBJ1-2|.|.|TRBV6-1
TGTGCCAGCAGTGAGGGACTTCAGGGGGGCTACACCTTC
CASSEGLQGGYTF
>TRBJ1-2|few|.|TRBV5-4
TGTGCCAGCAGCCCCTCGGGGGGTCAGAACTATGGCTACACCTTC
CASSPSGGQNYGYTF
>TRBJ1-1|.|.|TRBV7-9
TGTGCCAGCAGCTCAAGAAGGACAGCCGTGAACACTGAAGCTTTCTTT
CASSSRRTAVNTEAFF
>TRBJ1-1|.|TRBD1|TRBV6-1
TGTGCCAGCAGTGAAGGTGAGACCAGGGGACAGGGGGAGGAGGCTTTCTTT
CASSEGETRGQGEEAFF
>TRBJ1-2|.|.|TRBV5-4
TGTGCCAGCAGCTTGGGGGGGGCGGCGAACTATGGCTACACCTTC
CASSLGGAANYGYTF
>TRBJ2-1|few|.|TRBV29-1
TGCAGCGTCCAGGGAGTTTCCTACAATGAGCAGTTCTTC
CSVQGVSYNEQFF
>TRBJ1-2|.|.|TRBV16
TGTGCCAGCAGCCGGGGACCGAGCTATGGCTACACCTTC
CASSRGPSYGYTF
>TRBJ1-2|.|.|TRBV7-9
TGTGCCAGCAGCTTAGCCCGAGGGATCCCTGGCTACACCTTC
CASSLARGIPGYTF
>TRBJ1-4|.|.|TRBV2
TGTGCCAGCAGCTGGGGGGGGCTGAATGAAAAACTGTTTTTT
CASSWGGLNEKLFF
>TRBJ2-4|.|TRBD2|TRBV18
TGTGCCAGCTCACCACCGCGGTCCAGCGGGAGAAAAAACATTCAGTACTTC
CASSPPRSSGRKNIQYF
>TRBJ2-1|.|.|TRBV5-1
TGCGCCAGCAGCTTACAGGGAGACACTGCCTACAATGAGCAGTTCTTC
CASSLQGDTAYNEQFF
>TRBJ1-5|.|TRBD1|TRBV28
TGTGCCAGCAGGCGACAGGGGGCATTCAATCAGCCCCAGCATTTT
CASRRQGAFNQPQHF
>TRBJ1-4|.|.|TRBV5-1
TGCGCCAGCAGCCCTAGTGGAGCTTCTAATGAAAAACTGTTTTTT
CASSPSGASNEKLFF
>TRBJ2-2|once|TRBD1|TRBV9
TGTGCCAGCAGCGTGAACCGGGACAGAAACACCGGGGAGCTGTTTTTT
CASSVNRDRNTGELFF
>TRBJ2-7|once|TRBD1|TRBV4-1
TGCGCCAGCAGCCACTTAGAGGACAGGCGAACCTACGAGCAGTACTTC
CASSHLEDRRTYEQYF
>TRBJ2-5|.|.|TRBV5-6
TGTGCCAGCAGCTTGGGTCCTAGGCAAGGGACCCAGTACTTC
CASSLGPRQGTQYF
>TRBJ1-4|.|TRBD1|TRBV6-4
TGTGCCAGCAGTGACTCGGGACAGCGGAATGAAAAACTGTTTTTT
CASSDSGQRNEKLFF
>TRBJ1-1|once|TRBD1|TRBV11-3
TGTGCCAGCAGCCTCCGACAGGGAAGGGCTTTCTTT
CASSLRQGRAFF
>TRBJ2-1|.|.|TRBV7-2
TGTGCCAGCAGCTTAAGAGGGGATGAGCAGTTCTTC
CASSLRGDEQFF
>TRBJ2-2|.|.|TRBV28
TGTGCCAGCAGCTCCCGGGACACCGGGGAGCTGTTTTTT
CASSSRDTGELFF
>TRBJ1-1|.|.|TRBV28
TGTGCCAGCAGTGCGGGGTCGCTTTTTGGCACTGAAGCTTTCTTT
CASSAGSLFGTEAFF
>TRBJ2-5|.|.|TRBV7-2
TGTGCCAGCATCAGGGGAGGCCAAGAGACCCAGTACTTC
CASIRGGQETQYF
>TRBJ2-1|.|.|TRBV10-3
TGTGCCATCAGTGAGTCGGTCCGCGTGGACAATGAGCAGTTCTTC
CAISESVRVDNEQFF
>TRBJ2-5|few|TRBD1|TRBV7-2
TGTGCCAGCAGCCTGACAGGGAACCAAGAGACCCAGTACTTC
CASSLTGNQETQYF
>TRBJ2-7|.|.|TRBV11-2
TGTGCCAGCAGCTTAGTATCTGGGGGAGCCTACGAGCAGTACTTC
CASSLVSGGAYEQYF
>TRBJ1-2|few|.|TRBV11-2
TGTGCCAGCAGCTCCCCATCCTCAAACTATGGCTACACCTTC
CASSSPSSNYGYTF